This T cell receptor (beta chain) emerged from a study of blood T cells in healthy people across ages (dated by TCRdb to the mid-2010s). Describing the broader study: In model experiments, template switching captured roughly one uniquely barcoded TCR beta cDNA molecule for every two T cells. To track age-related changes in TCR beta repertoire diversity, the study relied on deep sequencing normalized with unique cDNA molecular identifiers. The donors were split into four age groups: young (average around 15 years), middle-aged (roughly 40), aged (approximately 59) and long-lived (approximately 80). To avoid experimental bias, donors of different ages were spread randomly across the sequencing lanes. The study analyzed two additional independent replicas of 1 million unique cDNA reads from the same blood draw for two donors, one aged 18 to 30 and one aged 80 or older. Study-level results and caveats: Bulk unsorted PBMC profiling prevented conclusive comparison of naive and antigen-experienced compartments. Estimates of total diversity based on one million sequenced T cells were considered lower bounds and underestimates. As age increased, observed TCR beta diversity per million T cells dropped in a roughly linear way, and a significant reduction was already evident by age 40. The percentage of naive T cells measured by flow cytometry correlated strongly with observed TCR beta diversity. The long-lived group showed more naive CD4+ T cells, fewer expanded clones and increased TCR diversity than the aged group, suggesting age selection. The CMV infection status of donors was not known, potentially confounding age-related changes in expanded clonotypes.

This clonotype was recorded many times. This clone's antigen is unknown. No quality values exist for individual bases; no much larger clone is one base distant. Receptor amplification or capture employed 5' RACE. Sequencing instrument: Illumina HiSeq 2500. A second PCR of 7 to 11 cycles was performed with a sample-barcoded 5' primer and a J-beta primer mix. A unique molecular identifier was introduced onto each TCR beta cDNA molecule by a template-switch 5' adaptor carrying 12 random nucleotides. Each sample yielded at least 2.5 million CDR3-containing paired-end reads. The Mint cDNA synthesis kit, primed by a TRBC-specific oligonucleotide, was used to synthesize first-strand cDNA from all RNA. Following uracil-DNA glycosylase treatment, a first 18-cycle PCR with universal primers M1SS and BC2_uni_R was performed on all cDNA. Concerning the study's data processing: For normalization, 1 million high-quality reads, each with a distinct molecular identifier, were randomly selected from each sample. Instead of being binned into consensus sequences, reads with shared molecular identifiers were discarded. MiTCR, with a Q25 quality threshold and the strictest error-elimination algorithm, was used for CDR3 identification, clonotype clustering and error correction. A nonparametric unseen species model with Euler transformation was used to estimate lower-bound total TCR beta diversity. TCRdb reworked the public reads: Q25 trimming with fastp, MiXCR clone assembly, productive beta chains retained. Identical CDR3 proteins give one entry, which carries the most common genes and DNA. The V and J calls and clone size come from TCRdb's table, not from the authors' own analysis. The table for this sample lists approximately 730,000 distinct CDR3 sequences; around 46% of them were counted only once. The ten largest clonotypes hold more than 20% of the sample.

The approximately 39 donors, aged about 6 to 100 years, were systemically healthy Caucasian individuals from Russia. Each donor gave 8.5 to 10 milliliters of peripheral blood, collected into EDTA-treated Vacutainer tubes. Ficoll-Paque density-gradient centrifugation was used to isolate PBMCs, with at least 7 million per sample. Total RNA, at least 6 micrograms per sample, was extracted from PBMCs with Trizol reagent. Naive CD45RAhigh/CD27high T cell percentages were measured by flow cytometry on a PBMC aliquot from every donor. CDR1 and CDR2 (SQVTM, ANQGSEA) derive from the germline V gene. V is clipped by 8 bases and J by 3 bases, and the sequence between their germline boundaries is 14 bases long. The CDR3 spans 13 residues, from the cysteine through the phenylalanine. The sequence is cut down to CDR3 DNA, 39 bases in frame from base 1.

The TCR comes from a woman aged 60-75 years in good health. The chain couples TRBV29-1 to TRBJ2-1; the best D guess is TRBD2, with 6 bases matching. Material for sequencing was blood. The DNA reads TGCAGCCCCGCGGTGCGGGGCTACAATGAGCAGTTCTTC. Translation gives CSPAVRGYNEQFF.